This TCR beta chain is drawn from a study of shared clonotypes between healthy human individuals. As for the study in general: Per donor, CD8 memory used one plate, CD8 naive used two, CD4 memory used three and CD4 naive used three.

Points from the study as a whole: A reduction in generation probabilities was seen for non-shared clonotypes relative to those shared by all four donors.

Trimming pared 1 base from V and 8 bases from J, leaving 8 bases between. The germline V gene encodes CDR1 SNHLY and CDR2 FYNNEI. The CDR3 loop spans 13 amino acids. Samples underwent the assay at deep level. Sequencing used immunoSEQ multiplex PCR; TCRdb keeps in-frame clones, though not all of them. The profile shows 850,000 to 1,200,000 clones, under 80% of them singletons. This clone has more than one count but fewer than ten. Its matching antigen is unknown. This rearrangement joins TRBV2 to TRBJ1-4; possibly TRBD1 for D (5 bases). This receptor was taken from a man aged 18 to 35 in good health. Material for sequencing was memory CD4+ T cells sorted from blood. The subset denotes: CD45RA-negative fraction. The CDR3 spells CASSEGDREKLFF. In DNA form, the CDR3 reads TGTGCCAGCAGTGAAGGGGACCGGGAAAAACTGTTTTTT.